One sample yielded the 18 T cell receptor beta chains listed below, sequenced in a study of blood T cell repertoires in COVID-19. Sequencing was performed with immunoSEQ multiplex PCR; in TCRdb, only in-frame clones are kept and a portion is missing. The data contain tens of thousands of clones, about four fifths of them singletons. Sequences were obtained from peripheral blood. The source is a man in his 70s with acute or convalescent COVID-19.

The J gene is TRBJ2-1, the V gene TRBV10-3; the match to TRBD2 covers 7 bases. V shed 11 bases, J shed 6 bases, and the junction held 13 bases outside the gene matches. This CDR3 has 14 residues. CDR1 is ENHRY and CDR2 is SYGVKD in the germline V gene. The CDR3 DNA follows: TGTGCCGCCGGGGTCCGGGAGGAAAGCAATGAGCAGTTCTTC. This sequence encodes CAAGVREESNEQFF.

V gene TRBV7-2 combines with J gene TRBJ2-6; D is possibly TRBD1 (6 bases). V was trimmed by 6 bases and J by 0 bases, leaving 12 bases between them. The germline V gene has CDR1 SGHTA and CDR2 FQGNSA. CDR3 length: 16 amino acids. This CDR3 reads CASSTTGGSGANVLTF. CDR3 DNA sequence: TGTGCCAGCAGTACGACAGGTGGCTCTGGGGCCAACGTCCTGACTTTC.

Concerning this clone: One end of the junction does not line up with germline, which may come from a read error. V and J are TRBV30 and TRBJ1-5; D remains ambiguous. Germline CDR1 GTSNPN, CDR2 SVGIG (reference sequence). The CDR3 has 13 residues. CDR3 sequence reads: CAWALGVYQLQHF. The CDR3 DNA reads TGTGCCTGGGCTCTCGGAGTTTATCAGCTCCAGCATTTT.

V usage is TRBV29-1 and J usage is TRBJ1-1, with no clear D. V lost 5 bases to trimming and J lost 11 bases, with 15 bases between them. CDR3 length: 11 residues. Germline values: CDR1 SQVTM, CDR2 ANQGSEA. This chain's CDR3 is CSVTVTVSAFF. Written as DNA, the CDR3 is TGCAGCGTTACCGTCACGGTATCGGCTTTCTTT.

The chain links TRBV3-1 (or the pseudogene TRBV3-2) to TRBJ1-5, with D tentatively TRBD1 (6 bases). The germline gives CDR1 LGHDT, CDR2 YNNKEL (reference sequence). The CDR3 runs 15 residues. Between the trimmed V and J ends, which lost 4 bases and 2 bases, there was a span of 12 bases. CDR3 nucleotide sequence: TGTGCCAGCAGCCCAACCAGGGGTGGCAATCAGCCCCAGCATTTT. Its translation is CASSPTRGGNQPQHF.

The V call is TRBV6-6, the J call TRBJ2-3; tentative D call: TRBD2 (5 bases). The ends were cut back, 2 bases at V and 2 bases at J, with 14 bases in the middle. Looked up from germline, CDR1 is MNHNY and CDR2 is SVGAGI (reference sequence). The CDR3 has 16 residues. CDR3 sequence: CASSYPRAGDTDTQYF. The DNA of the CDR3 is TGTGCCAGCAGTTACCCTCGTGCGGGCGACACAGATACGCAGTATTTT.

The V gene is TRBV6-5, the J gene TRBJ2-7, with 11 positions matching TRBD2. The CDR3 sequence is 14 residues long. Per the germline V gene, CDR1 is MNHEY and CDR2 is SVGAGI. V shed 6 bases, J shed 6 bases, and the junction held 7 bases outside the gene matches. The CDR3 protein is CASSIAGGPGEQYF. The CDR3 DNA sequence: TGTGCCAGCAGCATAGCGGGAGGGCCCGGCGAGCAGTACTTC.

The CDR3 reads CSATRTGGNEQFF. CDR3 coding DNA: TGCAGCGCGACTAGAACAGGGGGCAATGAGCAGTTCTTC. V is TRBV29-1 and J is TRBJ2-1; TRBD1 matches at 8 bases. The V gene end was trimmed by 7 bases and the J gene end by 6 bases; junction bases not matched to a gene: 8. Germline CDR1 reads SQVTM; CDR2 reads ANQGSEA. The CDR3 length is 13 residues.

The rearrangement links TRBV6-6 to TRBJ1-1; a possible D gene is TRBD1 (5 bases). V shed 0 bases and J shed 1 base, with 6 bases lying between them. The germline V gene encodes CDR1 MNHNY and CDR2 SVGAGI (reference sequence). The CDR3 contains 14 residues. The CDR3 coding sequence is TGTGCCAGCAGTTACTCTCAGGGGAACACTGAAGCTTTCTTT. It encodes CASSYSQGNTEAFF.

This clone showed up just a few times. CDR3 bases: TGTGCCAGCAGATTGACAGGGGGTGCGAATTCACCCCTCCACTTT. Translation: CASRLTGGANSPLHF. The chain has TRBV5-4 and TRBJ1-6, with TRBD1 matching over 9 bases. The CDR3 has 15 amino acids. The germline V gene has CDR1 SGHNT and CDR2 YYREEE (reference sequence). V was clipped by 5 bases and J by 7 bases; unmatched bases: 7.

V usage is TRBV7-8 and J usage is TRBJ1-5; 9 bases fit TRBD1. Trimming took 5 bases from V and 4 from J; bases not matched to a gene: 6. Germline lookup yields CDR1 SGHVS and CDR2 FQNEAQ. The CDR3 extends over 15 amino acids. The CDR3 here is CASSPVTGGNQPQHF. The DNA of the CDR3 is TGTGCCAGCAGCCCCGTGACAGGGGGAAATCAGCCCCAGCATTTT.

This clone was picked up a small number of times. The rearrangement joins TRBV9 to TRBJ1-6; unclear D gene. This CDR3 has 17 residues. V shed 4 bases and J shed 6 bases, with 20 bases lying between them. The germline gives CDR1 SGDLS, CDR2 YYNGEE. The CDR3 sequence: CASSPREGIARNSPLHF. DNA of the CDR3: TGTGCCAGCAGCCCTCGGGAGGGTATCGCTCGTAATTCACCCCTCCACTTT.

This chain connects TRBV13 to TRBJ2-1; 13 bases line up with TRBD2. Per the germline V gene, CDR1 is PRHDT and CDR2 is FYEKMQ (reference sequence). The CDR3 extends over 17 amino acids. V lost 0 bases to trimming and J lost 2 bases; unmatched junction nucleotides: 1. This CDR3 reads CASSLGLAGGPYNEQFF. The CDR3 DNA reads as TGTGCCAGCAGCTTAGGACTAGCGGGAGGGCCCTACAATGAGCAGTTCTTC.

The CDR3 nucleotides are TGTGCCAGCAGCCTCATTGGCGGGACTAGCGGGCCTGAAGAGACCCAGTACTTC. Its protein product is CASSLIGGTSGPEETQYF. The chain links TRBV7-3 to TRBJ2-5, with 12 bases identical to TRBD2. The germline V gene has CDR1 SGHTA and CDR2 FQGTGA. The CDR3 extends over 18 amino acids. With V trimmed by 5 bases and J by 3 bases, 13 bases remained unmatched.

Only one count was recorded for this clone. V usage is TRBV4-1 and J usage is TRBJ2-1, with 7 bases identical to TRBD2. CDR3 length equals 16 residues. Germline V gene data show CDR1 as MGHRA and CDR2 as YSYEKL. With V trimmed by 2 bases and J by 3 bases, 7 bases remained unmatched. This CDR3 reads CASSQSLADDYNEQFF. The CDR3 DNA sequence: TGCGCCAGCAGCCAAAGCCTAGCGGATGACTACAATGAGCAGTTCTTC.

This rearrangement joins TRBV27 to TRBJ2-7, with TRBD1 matching 9 bases. Looked up from germline, CDR1 is MNHEY and CDR2 is SMNVEV (reference sequence). V lost 5 bases to trimming and J lost 1 base; unmatched junction nucleotides: 6. The CDR3 has 15 residues. In DNA form, the CDR3 reads TGTGCCAGCAGTCGAGGACAGGGGCGATCCTACGAGCAGTACTTC. Residues: CASSRGQGRSYEQYF.

V and J are TRBV10-1 and TRBJ1-4; 9 bases align to TRBD1. The J segment lost 5 bases and the V segment lost 2 bases, leaving 0 bases of the junction unmatched. CDR1 is WNHNN and CDR2 is SYGVQD in the germline V gene (reference sequence). This CDR3 is built from 14 residues. The CDR3 loop is CASSEGTGNEKLFF. The CDR3 DNA reads as TGCGCCAGCAGTGAGGGGACAGGGAATGAAAAACTGTTTTTT.

The table lists this clone with a count of one. This CDR3 reads CSVDTGGPGNTIYF. DNA for the CDR3: TGCAGCGTTGACACAGGAGGGCCTGGAAACACCATATATTTT. The V call is TRBV29-1, the J call TRBJ1-3; D is possibly TRBD1 (5 bases). The CDR3 consists of 14 residues. Germline V CDR1 and CDR2: SQVTM, ANQGSEA. Trimming stripped 3 bases from V and 2 bases from J, with 11 bases between.